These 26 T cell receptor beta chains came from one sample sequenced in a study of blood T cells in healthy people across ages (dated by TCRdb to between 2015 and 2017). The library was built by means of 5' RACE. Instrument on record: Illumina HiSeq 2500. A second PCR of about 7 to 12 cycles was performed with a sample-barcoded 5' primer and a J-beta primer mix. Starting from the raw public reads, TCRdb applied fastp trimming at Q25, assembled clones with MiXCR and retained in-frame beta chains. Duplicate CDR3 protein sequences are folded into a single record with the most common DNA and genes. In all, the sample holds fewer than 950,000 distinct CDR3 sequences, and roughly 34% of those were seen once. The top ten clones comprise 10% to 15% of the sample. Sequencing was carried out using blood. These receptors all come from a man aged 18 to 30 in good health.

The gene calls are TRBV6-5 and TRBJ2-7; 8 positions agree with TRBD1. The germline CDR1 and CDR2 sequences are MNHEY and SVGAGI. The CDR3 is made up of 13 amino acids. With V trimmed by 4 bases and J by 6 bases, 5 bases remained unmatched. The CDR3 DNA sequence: TGTGCCAGCAGTTCCCAACAGGGGGTCGAGCAGTACTTC. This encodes CASSSQQGVEQYF.

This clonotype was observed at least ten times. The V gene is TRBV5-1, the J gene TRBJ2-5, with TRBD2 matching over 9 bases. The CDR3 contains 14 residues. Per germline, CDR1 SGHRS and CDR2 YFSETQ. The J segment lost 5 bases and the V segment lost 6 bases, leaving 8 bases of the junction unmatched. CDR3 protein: CASIDSGGKETQYF. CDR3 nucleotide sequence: TGCGCCAGCATCGATAGCGGGGGAAAGGAGACCCAGTACTTC. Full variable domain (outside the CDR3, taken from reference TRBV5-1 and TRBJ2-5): KAGVTQTPRYLIKTRGQQVTLSCSPISGHRSVSWYQQTPGQGLQFLFEYFSETQRNKGNFPGRFSGRQFSNSRSEMNVSTLELGDSALYLCASIDSGGKETQYFGPGTRLLVL.

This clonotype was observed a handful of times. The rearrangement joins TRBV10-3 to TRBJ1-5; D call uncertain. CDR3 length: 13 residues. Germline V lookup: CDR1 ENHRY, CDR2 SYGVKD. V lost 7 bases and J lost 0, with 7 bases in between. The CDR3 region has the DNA TGTGCCATCATGGCGGGTAGCAATCAGCCCCAGCATTTT. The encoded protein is CAIMAGSNQPQHF.

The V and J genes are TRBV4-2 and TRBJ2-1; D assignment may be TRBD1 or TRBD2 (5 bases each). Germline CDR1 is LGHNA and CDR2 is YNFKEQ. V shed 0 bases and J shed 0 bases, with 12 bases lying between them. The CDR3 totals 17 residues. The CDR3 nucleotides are TGTGCCAGCAGCCAAGATGTGGCAGGGAGCTCCTACAATGAGCAGTTCTTC. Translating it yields CASSQDVAGSSYNEQFF.

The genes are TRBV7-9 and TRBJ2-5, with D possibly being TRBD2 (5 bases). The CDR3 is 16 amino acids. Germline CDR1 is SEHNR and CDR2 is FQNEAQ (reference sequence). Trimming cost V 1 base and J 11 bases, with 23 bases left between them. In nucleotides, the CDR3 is TGTGCCAGCAGCTTAGGAGCCGGGGATAACTACAATGAGCAGTACTTC. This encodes CASSLGAGDNYNEQYF. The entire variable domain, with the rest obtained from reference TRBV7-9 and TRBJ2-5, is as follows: DTGVSQNPRHKITKRGQNVTFRCDPISEHNRLYWYRQTLGQGPEFLTYFQNEAQLEKSRLLSDRFSAERPKGSFSTLEIQRTEQGDSAMYLCASSLGAGDNYNEQYFGPGTRLLVL.

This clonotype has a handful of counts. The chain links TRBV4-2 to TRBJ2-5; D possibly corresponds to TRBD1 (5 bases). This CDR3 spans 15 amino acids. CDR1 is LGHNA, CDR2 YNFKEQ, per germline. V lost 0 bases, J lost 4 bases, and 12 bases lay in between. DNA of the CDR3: TGTGCCAGCAGCCAAGATCCGCAGGGCGGAGAGACCCAGTACTTC. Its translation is CASSQDPQGGETQYF.

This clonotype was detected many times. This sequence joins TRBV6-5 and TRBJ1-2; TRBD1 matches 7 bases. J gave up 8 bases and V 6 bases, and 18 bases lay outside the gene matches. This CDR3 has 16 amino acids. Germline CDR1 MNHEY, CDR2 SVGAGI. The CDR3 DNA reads TGTGCCAGCAGACCCGGGACAGAGTTTCCCTTAAAGGGCTACACCTTC. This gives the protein CASRPGTEFPLKGYTF.

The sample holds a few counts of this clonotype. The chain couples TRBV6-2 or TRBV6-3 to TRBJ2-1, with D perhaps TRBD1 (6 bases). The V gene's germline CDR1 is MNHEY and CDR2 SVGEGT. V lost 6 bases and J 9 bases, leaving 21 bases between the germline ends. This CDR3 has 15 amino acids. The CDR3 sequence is CASRDPGPLGGEQFF. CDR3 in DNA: TGTGCCAGCAGGGATCCGGGCCCGCTAGGGGGTGAGCAGTTCTTC.

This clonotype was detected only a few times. The CDR3, as DNA: TGTGCCAGCAGCGTAGCTACGGAGCGGGGGATCTACAATGAGCAGTTCTTC. Encoded protein: CASSVATERGIYNEQFF. The V and J genes are TRBV9 and TRBJ2-1; 8 bases are shared with TRBD2. CDR1 and CDR2 (germline): SGDLS, YYNGEE. The ends lost 0 bases at V and 3 bases at J; junction bases unmatched: 8. This CDR3 contains 17 residues.

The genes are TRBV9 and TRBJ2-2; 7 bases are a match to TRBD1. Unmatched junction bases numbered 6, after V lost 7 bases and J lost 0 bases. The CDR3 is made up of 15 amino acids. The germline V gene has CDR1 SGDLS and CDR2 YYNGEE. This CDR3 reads CASGEGATNTGELFF. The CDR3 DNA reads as TGTGCCAGCGGCGAGGGGGCCACGAACACCGGGGAGCTGTTTTTT.

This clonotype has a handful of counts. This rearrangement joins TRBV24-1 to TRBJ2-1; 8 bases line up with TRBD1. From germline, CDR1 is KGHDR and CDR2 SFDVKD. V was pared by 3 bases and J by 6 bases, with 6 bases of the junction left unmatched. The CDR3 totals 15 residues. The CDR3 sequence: CATSDAGTGSNEQFF. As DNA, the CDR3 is TGTGCCACCAGTGATGCCGGGACAGGTAGCAATGAGCAGTTCTTC.

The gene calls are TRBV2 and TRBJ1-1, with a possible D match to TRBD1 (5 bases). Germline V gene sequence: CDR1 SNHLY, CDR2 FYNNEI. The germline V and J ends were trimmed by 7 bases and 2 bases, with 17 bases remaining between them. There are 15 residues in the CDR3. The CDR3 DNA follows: TGTGCCAGCAAAACGCCGGGACTCGACAACACTGAAGCTTTCTTT. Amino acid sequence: CASKTPGLDNTEAFF.

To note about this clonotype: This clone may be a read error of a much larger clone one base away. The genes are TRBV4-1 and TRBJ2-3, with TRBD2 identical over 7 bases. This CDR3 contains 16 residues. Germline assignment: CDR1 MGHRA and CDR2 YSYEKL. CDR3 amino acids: CASCHPAGKTTDTQYF. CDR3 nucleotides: TGCGCCAGCTGCCACCCAGCGGGGAAAACCACAGATACGCAGTATTTT.

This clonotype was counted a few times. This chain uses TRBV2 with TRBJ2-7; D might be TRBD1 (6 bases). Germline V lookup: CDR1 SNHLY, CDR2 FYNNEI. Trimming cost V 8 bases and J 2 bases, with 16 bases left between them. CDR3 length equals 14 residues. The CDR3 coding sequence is TGTGCCAGCCTTTACAGGGTAGGGACCTACGAGCAGTACTTC. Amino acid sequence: CASLYRVGTYEQYF.

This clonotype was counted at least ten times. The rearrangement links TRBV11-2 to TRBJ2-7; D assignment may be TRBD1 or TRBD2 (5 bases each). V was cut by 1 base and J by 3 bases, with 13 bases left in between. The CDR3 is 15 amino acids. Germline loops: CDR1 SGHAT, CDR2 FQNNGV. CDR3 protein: CASSLVIGADYEQYF. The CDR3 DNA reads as TGTGCCAGCAGCTTAGTTATCGGGGCTGACTACGAGCAGTACTTC. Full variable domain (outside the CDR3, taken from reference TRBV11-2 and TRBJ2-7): EAGVAQSPRYKIIEKRQSVAFWCNPISGHATLYWYQQILGQGPKLLIQFQNNGVVDDSQLPKDRFSAERLKGVDSTLKIQPAKLEDSAVYLCASSLVIGADYEQYFGPGTRLTVT.

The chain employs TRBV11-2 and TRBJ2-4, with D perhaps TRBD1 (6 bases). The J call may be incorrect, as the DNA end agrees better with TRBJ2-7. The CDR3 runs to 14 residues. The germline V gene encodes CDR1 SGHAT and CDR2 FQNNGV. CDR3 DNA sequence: TGTGCCAGCAGCACCCGACAGGCCCCCTACGAGCAGTACTTC. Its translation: CASSTRQAPYEQYF.

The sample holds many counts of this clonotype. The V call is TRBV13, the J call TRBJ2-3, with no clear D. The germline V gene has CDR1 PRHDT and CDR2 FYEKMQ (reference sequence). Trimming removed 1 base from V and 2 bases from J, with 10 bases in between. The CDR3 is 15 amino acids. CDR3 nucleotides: TGTGCCAGCAGCTTAGAGAGCACCACCACAGATACGCAGTATTTT. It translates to CASSLESTTTDTQYF.

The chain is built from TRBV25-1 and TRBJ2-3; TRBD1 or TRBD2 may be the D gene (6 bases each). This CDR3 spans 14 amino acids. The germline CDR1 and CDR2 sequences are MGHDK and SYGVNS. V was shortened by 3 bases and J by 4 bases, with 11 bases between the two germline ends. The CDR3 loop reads CASSDLRGADTQYF. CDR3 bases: TGTGCCAGCAGTGATTTGAGGGGGGCAGATACGCAGTATTTT.

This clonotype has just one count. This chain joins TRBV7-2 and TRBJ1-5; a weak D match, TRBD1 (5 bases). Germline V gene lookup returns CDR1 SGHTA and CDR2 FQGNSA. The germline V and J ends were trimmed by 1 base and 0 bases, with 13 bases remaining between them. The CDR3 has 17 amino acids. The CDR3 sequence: CASSLGGWGYSNQPQHF. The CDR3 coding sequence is TGTGCCAGCAGCTTAGGGGGGTGGGGGTATAGCAATCAGCCCCAGCATTTT.

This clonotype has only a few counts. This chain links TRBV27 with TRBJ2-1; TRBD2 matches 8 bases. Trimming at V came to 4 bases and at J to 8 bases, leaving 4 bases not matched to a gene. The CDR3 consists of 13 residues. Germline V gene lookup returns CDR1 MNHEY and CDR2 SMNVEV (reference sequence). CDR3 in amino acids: CASSSLLADEQFF. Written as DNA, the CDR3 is TGTGCCAGCAGTTCCCTACTAGCGGATGAGCAGTTCTTC.

CDR3 region: CASSPDPGASNQPQHF. The CDR3 DNA is TGTGCCAGCAGTCCCGACCCAGGGGCGAGCAATCAGCCCCAGCATTTT. The V gene is TRBV27, the J gene TRBJ1-5, with a possible D match to TRBD1 (6 bases). CDR3 length equals 16 residues. V gave up 5 bases and J gave up 1 base, with 15 bases separating them. From germline, CDR1 is MNHEY and CDR2 SMNVEV (reference sequence).

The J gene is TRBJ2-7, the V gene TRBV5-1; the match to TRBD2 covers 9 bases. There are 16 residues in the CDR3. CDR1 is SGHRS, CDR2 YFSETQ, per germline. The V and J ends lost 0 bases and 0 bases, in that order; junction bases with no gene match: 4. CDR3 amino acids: CASSLVLAGPSYEQYF. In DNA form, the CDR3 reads TGCGCCAGCAGCTTGGTGCTAGCGGGGCCCTCCTACGAGCAGTACTTC. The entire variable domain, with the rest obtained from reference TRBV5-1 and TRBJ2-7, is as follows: KAGVTQTPRYLIKTRGQQVTLSCSPISGHRSVSWYQQTPGQGLQFLFEYFSETQRNKGNFPGRFSGRQFSNSRSEMNVSTLELGDSALYLCASSLVLAGPSYEQYFGPGTRLTVT.

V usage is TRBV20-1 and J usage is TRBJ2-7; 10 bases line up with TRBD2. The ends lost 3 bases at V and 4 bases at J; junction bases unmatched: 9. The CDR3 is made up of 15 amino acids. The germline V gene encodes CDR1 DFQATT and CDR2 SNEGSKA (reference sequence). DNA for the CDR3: TGCAGTGCTAGTAGTACTAGCGGGGACTTTTACGAGCAGTACTTC. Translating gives CSASSTSGDFYEQYF.

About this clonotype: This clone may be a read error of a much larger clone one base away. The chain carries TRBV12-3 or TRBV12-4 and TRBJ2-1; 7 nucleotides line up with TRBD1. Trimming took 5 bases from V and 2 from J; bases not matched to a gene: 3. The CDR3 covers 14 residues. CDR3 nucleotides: TGTGCCAGCAGTGTAACAGGGGCCTACAATGAGCAGTTCTTC. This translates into CASSVTGAYNEQFF.

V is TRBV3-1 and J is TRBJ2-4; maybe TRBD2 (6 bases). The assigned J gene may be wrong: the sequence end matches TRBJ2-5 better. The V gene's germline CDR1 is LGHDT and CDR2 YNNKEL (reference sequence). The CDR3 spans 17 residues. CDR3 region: CASSQELRGPLQETQYF. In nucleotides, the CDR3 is TGTGCCAGCAGCCAAGAGTTGCGGGGACCCCTCCAAGAGACCCAGTACTTC.

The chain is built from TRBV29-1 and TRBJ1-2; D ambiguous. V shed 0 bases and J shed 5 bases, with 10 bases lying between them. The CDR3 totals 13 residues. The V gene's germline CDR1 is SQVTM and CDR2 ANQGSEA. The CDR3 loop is CSVEEGHIYGYTF. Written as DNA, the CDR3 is TGCAGCGTTGAAGAAGGGCACATATATGGCTACACCTTC. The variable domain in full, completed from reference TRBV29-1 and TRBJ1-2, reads SAVISQKPSRDICQRGTSLTIQCQVDSQVTMMFWYRQQPGQSLTLIATANQGSEATYESGFVIDKFPISRPNLTFSTLTVSNMSPEDSSIYLCSVEEGHIYGYTFGSGTRLTVV.